The 28 T cell receptor beta chains given below trace back to one sample, sequenced in a study of spatial heterogeneity in lung cancer. Each CDR3 protein gets one entry after TCRdb re-called the 5' RACE reads with MiXCR. Among tens of thousands of distinct CDR3 sequences listed, 7.5% to 9.5% were seen once. Time point: sample taken at primary tumor resection. Material: PBMCs, obtained at surgery. The receptors stem from a male donor with early-stage non-small cell lung cancer.

The chain has TRBV4-2 and TRBJ2-2; the D gene is possibly TRBD1 (6 bases). V lost 4 bases to trimming and J lost 1 base, with 10 bases between them. Germline CDR1 reads LGHNA; CDR2 reads YNFKEQ. CDR3 size: 15 residues. The CDR3 sequence is CASSLQGRNTGELFF. DNA of the CDR3: TGTGCCAGCAGCCTACAGGGTAGGAACACCGGGGAGCTGTTTTTT.

In its sample, this clonotype was seen a few times. Here the CDR3 reads CAWNGNLNSPLHF. CDR3 nucleotides: TGTGCCTGGAATGGGAATCTCAATTCACCCCTCCACTTT. The chain employs TRBV30 and TRBJ1-6; no firm D call. The CDR3 is 13 amino acids. V lost 4 bases, J lost 7 bases, and 11 bases lay in between. CDR1 GTSNPN and CDR2 SVGIG come from the germline V gene (reference sequence).

This clonotype was detected many times. The chain recombines TRBV5-1 with TRBJ1-2; the D gene is possibly TRBD1 (5 bases). V was clipped by 0 bases and J by 4 bases, with 13 bases between them. The CDR3 length is 15 residues. Germline assignment: CDR1 SGHRS and CDR2 YFSETQ. The CDR3 here is CASSLDGQFSYGYTF. DNA of the CDR3: TGCGCCAGCAGCTTGGATGGACAATTTTCCTATGGCTACACCTTC.

This clonotype has a count of ten or more. The chain is built from TRBV24-1 and TRBJ2-3; TRBD2 matches 8 bases. Germline V CDR1 and CDR2: KGHDR, SFDVKD. With V trimmed by 7 bases and J by 4 bases, 9 bases remained unmatched. The CDR3 runs to 15 residues. This CDR3 is CATSVGTSEADTQYF. CDR3 nucleotides: TGTGCCACCAGCGTAGGGACTAGTGAAGCAGATACGCAGTATTTT.

The table lists this clonotype with a few counts. CDR3 in DNA: TGTGCCAGCTCCCATTCGGAGGGGATGAACACTGAAGCTTTCTTT. Translating it yields CASSHSEGMNTEAFF. The chain carries TRBV18 and TRBJ1-1, with a weak D call TRBD1 (5 bases). With 6 bases removed from V and 0 bases from J, the gap between germline ends came to 14 bases. Germline CDR1 and CDR2: KGHSH and LQKENI. The CDR3 sequence is 15 residues long.

This clonotype was counted many times. The chain employs TRBV12-3 or TRBV12-4 and TRBJ2-7; D not resolved. Trimming stripped 6 bases from V and 4 bases from J, with 13 bases between. The CDR3 has 13 residues. CDR3 amino acids: CASSGPSGYEQYF. The CDR3 DNA is TGTGCCAGCAGCGGGCCCTCTGGATACGAGCAGTACTTC.

The V gene is TRBV29-1, the J gene TRBJ2-1, with TRBD2 identical over 15 bases. Unmatched junction bases numbered 5, after V lost 7 bases and J lost 4 bases. From germline, CDR1 is SQVTM and CDR2 ANQGSEA. The CDR3 covers 15 residues. The CDR3: CSGGLAGGSYNEQFF. DNA for the CDR3: TGCAGCGGGGGACTAGCGGGAGGATCTTACAATGAGCAGTTCTTC.

This clonotype was seen ten or more times. The rearrangement links TRBV11-2 to TRBJ2-1, with D hard to call. Per the germline V gene, CDR1 is SGHAT and CDR2 is FQNNGV. V lost 5 bases to trimming and J lost 5 bases, with 10 bases between them. This CDR3 spans 13 amino acids. DNA of the CDR3: TGTGCCAGCAGCCCTCTTTTAGACAATGAGCAGTTCTTC. Translating it yields CASSPLLDNEQFF.

V usage is TRBV24-1 and J usage is TRBJ1-1; no firm D call. V was clipped by 3 bases and J by 11 bases, with 9 bases between them. The CDR3 loop spans 11 amino acids. The germline CDR1 and CDR2 sequences are KGHDR and SFDVKD. For the CDR3, the DNA is TGTGCCACCAGTGATGGAGTCGGTGCTTTCTTT. It yields the protein CATSDGVGAFF.

The chain has TRBV19 and TRBJ1-2; tentatively, D is TRBD1 (5 bases). The CDR3 has 13 residues. Germline values: CDR1 LNHDA, CDR2 SQIVND (reference sequence). V lost 4 bases and J lost 0, with 6 bases in between. The CDR3 DNA follows: TGTGCCAGTAGTACAGGGTCTAACTATGGCTACACCTTC. This translates into CASSTGSNYGYTF.

This clonotype was seen at least ten times. J is TRBJ1-1 and V is TRBV9, with a tentative D call TRBD1 (5 bases). Germline values: CDR1 SGDLS, CDR2 YYNGEE. The CDR3 is made up of 13 amino acids. V was trimmed by 2 bases and J by 3 bases, leaving 8 bases between them. CDR3 loop: CASSVGGYTEAFF. CDR3 nucleotides: TGTGCCAGCAGCGTCGGGGGGTACACTGAAGCTTTCTTT. The full variable domain, rest sourced from reference TRBV9 and TRBJ1-1, is DSGVTQTPKHLITATGQRVTLRCSPRSGDLSVYWYQQSLDQGLQFLIQYYNGEERAKGNILERFSAQQFPDLHSELNLSSLELGDSALYFCASSVGGYTEAFFGQGTRLTVV.

The chain carries TRBV3-1 and TRBJ2-7; possibly TRBD1 or TRBD2 for D (5 bases each). Germline V gene sequence: CDR1 LGHDT, CDR2 YNNKEL (reference sequence). The CDR3 contains 14 residues. Trimming removed 3 bases at V and 3 bases at J, with 12 bases between. This CDR3 reads CASSHGTHGYEQYF. CDR3 DNA sequence: TGTGCCAGCAGCCATGGGACCCACGGCTACGAGCAGTACTTC.

This clonotype was seen at least ten times. The CDR3 is CASSLWDPGRGGTEAFF. For the CDR3, the DNA is TGTGCCAGCAGTTTATGGGATCCGGGGAGGGGAGGCACTGAAGCTTTCTTT. J is TRBJ1-1 and V is TRBV27; D possibly corresponds to TRBD1 (5 bases). The germline CDR1 and CDR2 sequences are MNHEY and SMNVEV (reference sequence). This CDR3 region has 17 residues. Trimming cost V 1 base and J 4 bases, with 19 bases left between them.

Notes on this clonotype: Since a much larger clone is just one base distant, this may be a read error. The V call is TRBV5-1, the J call TRBJ2-5; D not resolved. Trimming took off 1 base at V and 5 bases at J, with 18 bases between the two ends. The CDR3 length is 16 residues. The germline V gene encodes CDR1 SGHRS and CDR2 YFSETQ. The CDR3 reads CASSLSLSEIRETQYF. DNA of the CDR3: TGCGCCAGCAGCTTGAGTCTAAGCGAGATACGTGAGACCCAGTACTTC.

This clonotype was seen a few times. This sequence joins TRBV2 and TRBJ1-5; D remains unclear. The CDR3 spans 13 residues. Trimming took off 2 bases at V and 15 bases at J, with 17 bases between the two ends. CDR1 SNHLY and CDR2 FYNNEI come from the germline V gene. CDR3 bases: TGTGCCAGCAGTGAAAGTACCCCTCTCTACCCGCATTTT. This gives the protein CASSESTPLYPHF.

The V and J genes are TRBV25-1 and TRBJ2-1; D unresolved. Germline assignment: CDR1 MGHDK and CDR2 SYGVNS. V shed 6 bases and J shed 7 bases, with 4 bases lying between them. The CDR3 covers 10 residues. The CDR3 nucleotides read TGTGCCAGCAGCCGAAATGAGCAGTTCTTC. Protein sequence: CASSRNEQFF.

Comments on this clonotype: A much larger clone differs from this one at a single base, so this may be a read error. V and J are TRBV7-9 and TRBJ2-3, with TRBD2 as a possible D gene (6 bases). CDR1 is SEHNR, CDR2 FQNEAQ, per germline (reference sequence). The CDR3 contains 15 residues. The CDR3 DNA follows: TGTGTCAGCAGCTCCCGTGGAGGGGGCACAGATACGCAGTATTTT. Amino acid sequence: CVSSSRGGGTDTQYF.

The sample holds a few counts of this clonotype. The V and J genes are TRBV11-2 and TRBJ1-1; D is unresolved. The V end was cut by 3 bases, the J end by 5 bases, with 10 bases between. This CDR3 is 13 amino acids long. Germline V gene lookup returns CDR1 SGHAT and CDR2 FQNNGV. CDR3 in DNA: TGTGCCAGCAGCTTGGATAGGGTGACTGAAGCTTTCTTT. This gives the protein CASSLDRVTEAFF.

This clonotype was seen repeatedly, ten times or more. The chain carries TRBV18 and TRBJ2-7; D is undetermined. Trimming left V 3 bases short and J 3 bases short, with 6 bases between. Germline-derived CDR1 and CDR2 are KGHSH and LQKENI. This CDR3 is 12 amino acids long. This chain's CDR3 is CASSPLHYEQYF. The CDR3 bases are TGTGCCAGCTCACCCCTGCACTACGAGCAGTACTTC.

The table lists this clonotype with many counts. CDR3 nucleotides: TGTGCCATCAGTGCCTCCCGAGATTATGGCTACACCTTC. Protein sequence: CAISASRDYGYTF. The chain links TRBV10-3 to TRBJ1-2; D is ambiguous. Per the germline V gene, CDR1 is ENHRY and CDR2 is SYGVKD. Trimming removed 4 bases at V and 5 bases at J, with 11 bases between. The CDR3 runs to 13 residues.

This clonotype has a count of ten or more. The chain carries TRBV5-1 and TRBJ2-7; 9 positions agree with TRBD1. V lost 7 bases to trimming and J lost 7 bases; unmatched junction nucleotides: 9. CDR3 length: 13 residues. The V gene's germline CDR1 is SGHRS and CDR2 YFSETQ. The CDR3 sequence is CASARDREWEQYF. The CDR3 DNA follows: TGCGCCAGCGCGCGGGACAGGGAATGGGAGCAGTACTTC.

The chain couples TRBV5-8 to TRBJ1-1; D perhaps matches TRBD1 (6 bases). Germline lookup yields CDR1 SGHTS and CDR2 YDEGEE. The V end was cut by 4 bases, the J end by 4 bases, with 11 bases between. CDR3 size: 13 residues. Written as DNA, the CDR3 is TGTGCCAGCAGCAGAGGGGGGCTCACTGAAGCTTTCTTT. It yields the protein CASSRGGLTEAFF.

This clonotype was counted a few times. The chain recombines TRBV12-5 with TRBJ1-2; D might be TRBD1 (6 bases). The CDR3 runs 13 residues. With 3 bases removed from V and 4 bases from J, the gap between germline ends came to 9 bases. Per the germline V gene, CDR1 is LGHNT and CDR2 is FRNRAP. The CDR3 reads CASGFLQGYGYTF. Here the CDR3 DNA reads TGTGCTAGTGGTTTTCTACAGGGCTATGGCTACACCTTC.

This clonotype was detected ten times or more. The chain joins TRBV7-3 to TRBJ2-2; D remains ambiguous. The CDR3 is 14 amino acids. V was trimmed by 0 bases and J by 5 bases, leaving 7 bases between them. Germline V gives CDR1 SGHTA, CDR2 FQGTGA. CDR3 amino acids: CASSLTGPTGELFF. The CDR3, as DNA: TGTGCCAGCAGCTTAACTGGACCTACCGGGGAGCTGTTTTTT.

This clonotype showed up many times. The rearrangement joins TRBV7-9 to TRBJ1-2, with D perhaps matching TRBD1 (5 bases). The germline V gene has CDR1 SEHNR and CDR2 FQNEAQ (reference sequence). The V gene lost 1 base and the J gene lost 6 bases, with 9 bases spanning the gap. The CDR3 totals 13 residues. The DNA of the CDR3 is TGTGCCAGCAGCTTAGGGGCAGGGAATGGCTACACCTTC. Translation gives CASSLGAGNGYTF.

This clonotype occurred a few times. This chain links TRBV10-3 with TRBJ2-7, with 9 bases aligning to TRBD1. Germline V CDR1 and CDR2: ENHRY, SYGVKD. V shed 5 bases and J 5 bases; nucleotides not matched to a gene: 7. CDR3 length: 14 residues. For the CDR3, the DNA is TGTGCCATCAGTCCGGGACAGGGTTCGAACGAGCAGTACTTC. This codes for CAISPGQGSNEQYF.

This clonotype was seen many times. This chain uses TRBV5-1 with TRBJ2-2; D gene unclear. The CDR3 is made up of 15 amino acids. The V gene lost 0 bases and the J gene lost 0 bases, with 6 bases spanning the gap. Germline lookup yields CDR1 SGHRS and CDR2 YFSETQ. CDR3 coding DNA: TGCGCCAGCAGCTTGGCGCGAGCGAACACCGGGGAGCTGTTTTTT. It encodes CASSLARANTGELFF.

This clonotype was recorded a few times. The V gene is TRBV7-2, the J gene TRBJ2-1; D is undetermined. The CDR3 contains 12 residues. Germline CDR1 and CDR2: SGHTA and FQGNSA. Trimming took off 4 bases at V and 7 bases at J, with 8 bases between the two ends. CDR3 nucleotides: TGTGCCAGCAGCTCCCCCGGGAATGAGCAGTTCTTC. This translates into CASSSPGNEQFF. The full variable domain, its missing parts supplied by reference TRBV7-2 and TRBJ2-1, is GAGVSQSPSNKVTEKGKDVELRCDPISGHTALYWYRQSLGQGLEFLIYFQGNSAPDKSGLPSDRFSAERTGGSVSTLTIQRTQQEDSAVYLCASSSPGNEQFFGPGTRLTVL.